This T cell receptor beta chain was captured by sequencing in a study of Ad26.COV2.S vaccination and SARS-CoV-2 variants. V was trimmed by 1 base and J by 5 bases, leaving 12 bases between them. Germline lookup yields CDR1 LGHNA and CDR2 YNFKEQ. This CDR3 is 15 amino acids long. This clone has more than one count but fewer than ten. Its matching antigen is unknown. Sequencing used immunoSEQ multiplex PCR; TCRdb keeps in-frame clones, though not all of them. The data show 45,000 or so clones, with about 83% seen just once and 40% to 55% held by the top ten. Whole-study results and caveats: Vaccine and placebo recipients had comparable breadth of non-spike TCRs.

The source of this sequence is a human donor who had recovered from COVID-19. The V and J genes are TRBV4-2 and TRBJ2-1; no definite D call. The source material was peripheral blood, sampled after recovery from COVID-19. CDR3 DNA: TGTGCCAGCAGCCAAGGGGGATCCGAAGACAATGAGCAGTTCTTC. Protein sequence: CASSQGGSEDNEQFF.